The 23 T cell receptor beta chains listed next were all sequenced from one sample in a study of beta chain features in type 1 diabetes. General observations from the study: In every one of the four CD4+ subsets, TCRB CDR3s were moderately but significantly shorter in Type 1 diabetes patients.

As every portion of the isolated RNA was reverse transcribed, the sequencing read expressed TCRB transcripts. Assay: immunoSEQ multiplex PCR; the TCRdb copy retains only in-frame clones and omits some. The sample contains roughly 300,000 clones, approximately 14% of which appear only once. For these TCRs, the target antigens are not known. The sequencing input was naive CD4+ T cells from blood. The receptor set was obtained from a man aged 30-40 years with type 1 diabetes.

The CDR3, as DNA: TGTGCCAGCAGCCCATGGGGGGGCGAAGCTTTCTTT. Encoded protein: CASSPWGGEAFF. The V gene is TRBV7-9, the J gene TRBJ1-1; the D gene is possibly TRBD1 (6 bases). V lost 5 bases, J lost 8 bases, and 12 bases lay in between. The length of the CDR3 is 12 residues. The germline CDR1 and CDR2 sequences are SEHNR and FQNEAQ (reference sequence).

V and J are TRBV2 and TRBJ2-3, with 11 bases that match TRBD2. The V and J ends lost 6 bases and 2 bases, in that order; junction bases with no gene match: 1. This CDR3 spans 14 amino acids. The germline V gene has CDR1 SNHLY and CDR2 FYNNEI. Here the CDR3 DNA reads TGTGCCAGCAGACTAGCGGGAGCCACAGATACGCAGTATTTT. This translates into CASRLAGATDTQYF.

The V gene is TRBV9, the J gene TRBJ1-4; D not certain. V was trimmed by 0 bases and J by 3 bases, leaving 6 bases between them. Per germline, CDR1 SGDLS and CDR2 YYNGEE. The CDR3 runs to 14 residues. CDR3 amino acids: CASSVAPANEKLFF. CDR3 bases: TGTGCCAGCAGCGTAGCACCGGCTAATGAAAAACTGTTTTTT.

This rearrangement joins TRBV7-9 to TRBJ2-1, with D maybe TRBD1 (5 bases). Germline V lookup: CDR1 SEHNR, CDR2 FQNEAQ (reference sequence). Trimming cost V 5 bases and J 0 bases, with 14 bases left between them. The length of the CDR3 is 16 residues. The CDR3 here is CASSPRTFSSYNEQFF. The CDR3 coding sequence is TGTGCCAGCAGCCCCAGGACATTCAGCTCCTACAATGAGCAGTTCTTC.

The chain recombines TRBV27 with TRBJ1-2, with 11 bases fitting TRBD1. V lost 8 bases to trimming and J lost 8 bases; unmatched junction nucleotides: 13. The CDR3 consists of 15 residues. CDR1 MNHEY and CDR2 SMNVEV come from the germline V gene (reference sequence). Here the CDR3 reads CASGRSGQGAQGYTF. The DNA of the CDR3 is TGTGCCAGCGGACGGAGCGGACAGGGGGCGCAGGGCTACACCTTC.

This clone was counted only a few times. The gene calls are TRBV29-1 and TRBJ2-7, with D possibly TRBD1 on 5 matching bases. The length of the CDR3 is 12 residues. Germline V lookup: CDR1 SQVTM, CDR2 ANQGSEA. The V end lost 4 bases, the J end lost 0 bases, and 7 bases lay between the germline ends. DNA for the CDR3: TGCAGCGTTGCGGACAACTCCTACGAGCAGTACTTC. The encoded protein is CSVADNSYEQYF.

The chain couples TRBV7-9 to TRBJ2-5; D not resolved. Trimming cost V 4 bases and J 6 bases, with 12 bases left between them. Germline V gene data show CDR1 as SEHNR and CDR2 as FQNEAQ (reference sequence). The CDR3 spans 13 residues. CDR3 sequence: CASSSTWQKTQYF. CDR3 in DNA: TGTGCCAGCAGCTCCACCTGGCAAAAGACCCAGTACTTC.

This clone was counted a few times. The gene calls are TRBV29-1 and TRBJ2-1; TRBD1 might be the D (5 bases). V shed 4 bases and J shed 1 base, with 17 bases lying between them. CDR3 length: 16 residues. CDR1 and CDR2 from the germline V gene are SQVTM and ANQGSEA. CDR3 sequence reads: CSVVFAQAQSYNEQFF. In nucleotides, the CDR3 is TGCAGCGTTGTGTTTGCACAGGCCCAATCCTACAATGAGCAGTTCTTC.

The chain joins TRBV10-3 to TRBJ2-1, with D perhaps matching TRBD1 (5 bases). The V gene's germline CDR1 is ENHRY and CDR2 SYGVKD. The CDR3 contains 13 residues. The germline V and J ends were trimmed by 11 bases and 0 bases, with 11 bases remaining between them. CDR3 nucleotides: TGTGCCGTCCAGGGCAGCTCCTACAATGAGCAGTTCTTC. It yields the protein CAVQGSSYNEQFF.

The CDR3 here is CASSRTRQAFF. The CDR3 DNA reads as TGTGCCAGCAGCCGGACACGGCAAGCTTTCTTT. The chain couples TRBV7-2 to TRBJ1-1; D is perhaps TRBD1 (5 bases). In germline, CDR1 is SGHTA, CDR2 FQGNSA. The CDR3 extends over 11 amino acids. Trimming cost V 5 bases and J 9 bases, with 10 bases left between them.

J is TRBJ1-1 and V is TRBV5-1; D is perhaps TRBD1 (6 bases). In germline, CDR1 is SGHRS, CDR2 YFSETQ. The CDR3 runs 15 residues. V was pared by 2 bases and J by 4 bases, with 15 bases between. CDR3 protein: CASSFAGASGTEAFF. The CDR3 bases are TGCGCCAGCAGCTTCGCGGGGGCCAGCGGCACTGAAGCTTTCTTT.

V gene TRBV5-1 combines with J gene TRBJ2-1, with 8 positions matching TRBD2. CDR1 and CDR2 from the germline V gene are SGHRS and YFSETQ. Unmatched junction bases numbered 2, after V lost 4 bases and J lost 8 bases. The CDR3 extends over 12 amino acids. The CDR3 sequence: CASSTSGHEQFF. The CDR3 DNA sequence: TGCGCCAGCAGCACTAGCGGCCATGAGCAGTTCTTC. Complete variable domain (other parts from reference TRBV5-1 and TRBJ2-1): KAGVTQTPRYLIKTRGQQVTLSCSPISGHRSVSWYQQTPGQGLQFLFEYFSETQRNKGNFPGRFSGRQFSNSRSEMNVSTLELGDSALYLCASSTSGHEQFFGPGTRLTVL.

The rearrangement links TRBV7-3 to TRBJ2-2; 12 nucleotides match TRBD1. Germline-derived CDR1 and CDR2 are SGHTA and FQGTGA. Germline trimming cut 1 base from V and 6 bases from J; bases unmatched to any gene: 6. The CDR3 is 17 residues long. The CDR3 region has the DNA TGTGCCAGCAGCTTAAGCTGGGACAGGGGGCGCCCCGGGGAGCTGTTTTTT. Protein product: CASSLSWDRGRPGELFF.

The chain employs TRBV28 and TRBJ2-7; no clear D. The germline CDR1 and CDR2 sequences are MDHEN and SYDVKM. With 5 bases removed from V and 3 bases from J, the gap between germline ends came to 14 bases. The CDR3 has 14 residues. This CDR3 is CASSPGKGVYEQYF. CDR3 DNA sequence: TGTGCCAGCAGTCCAGGTAAAGGTGTCTACGAGCAGTACTTC. The full variable domain, in which reference TRBV28 and TRBJ2-7 provide the parts outside the CDR3, is DVKVTQSSRYLVKRTGEKVFLECVQDMDHENMFWYRQDPGLGLRLIYFSYDVKMKEKGDIPEGYSVSREKKERFSLILESASTNQTSMYLCASSPGKGVYEQYFGPGTRLTVT.

This clone was detected a few times. The chain links TRBV2 to TRBJ2-2, with 9 bases that match TRBD2. From germline, CDR1 is SNHLY and CDR2 FYNNEI. The CDR3 is 15 residues long. Trimming at V came to 5 bases and at J to 0 bases, leaving 1 base not matched to a gene. In DNA form, the CDR3 reads TGTGCCAGCAGTTTAGCGGGAGCGAACACCGGGGAGCTGTTTTTT. Amino acid sequence: CASSLAGANTGELFF. Supplemented by reference TRBV2 and TRBJ2-2, the full variable domain reads EPEVTQTPSHQVTQMGQEVILRCVPISNHLYFYWYRQILGQKVEFLVSFYNNEISEKSEIFDDQFSVERPDGSNFTLKIRSTKLEDSAMYFCASSLAGANTGELFFGEGSRLTVL.

The chain joins TRBV7-3 to TRBJ1-1, with 7 bases fitting TRBD1. CDR1 is SGHTA, CDR2 FQGTGA, per germline. V trimming: 6 bases; J trimming: 4 bases; junction bases outside the gene matches: 8. The CDR3 length is 14 residues. The CDR3 DNA reads as TGTGCCAGCAGTTTTGACAGGGATGCCACTGAAGCTTTCTTT. This translates into CASSFDRDATEAFF. Together with reference TRBV7-3 and TRBJ1-1, the CDR3 gives the full variable domain: GAGVSQTPSNKVTEKGKYVELRCDPISGHTALYWYRQSLGQGPEFLIYFQGTGAADDSGLPNDRFFAVRPEGSVSTLKIQRTERGDSAVYLCASSFDRDATEAFFGQGTRLTVV.

The chain joins TRBV7-8 to TRBJ2-7, with 7 bases that match TRBD2. V dropped 5 bases and J dropped 0; count of bases not matched to a gene: 7. The CDR3 length is 15 residues. CDR1 and CDR2 from the germline V gene are SGHVS and FQNEAQ. This CDR3 is CASSPREGSSYEQYF. In nucleotides, the CDR3 is TGTGCCAGCAGCCCGAGGGAGGGAAGCTCCTACGAGCAGTACTTC.

In DNA form, the CDR3 reads TGTGCCAGCAGTTATTACCACAGTAATACCTGCACAGATACGCAGTATTTT. This gives the protein CASSYYHSNTCTDTQYF. V gene TRBV6-9 combines with J gene TRBJ2-3; D gene uncertain. Germline CDR1 is MNHGY and CDR2 is SVAAGI. Trimming cost V 1 base and J 1 base, with 15 bases left between them. The CDR3 spans 17 residues.

This clone was seen more than once but under ten times. The J gene is TRBJ2-3, the V gene TRBV28, with 7 positions matching TRBD1. CDR3 length: 16 residues. V trimming: 3 bases; J trimming: 0 bases; junction bases outside the gene matches: 6. Germline lookup yields CDR1 MDHEN and CDR2 SYDVKM. The CDR3 sequence: CASSLWTGLSTDTQYF. The CDR3 region has the DNA TGTGCCAGCAGTTTGTGGACAGGACTTAGCACAGATACGCAGTATTTT.

The chain links TRBV30 to TRBJ1-2, with D unclear. The CDR3 extends over 16 amino acids. Trimming stripped 0 bases from V and 3 bases from J, with 17 bases between. Per the germline V gene, CDR1 is GTSNPN and CDR2 is SVGIG (reference sequence). CDR3 in amino acids: CAWSVRFRREHYGYTF. The CDR3 coding sequence is TGTGCCTGGAGTGTACGATTCCGACGGGAACACTATGGCTACACCTTC.

This clone was picked up a small number of times. The rearrangement joins TRBV29-1 to TRBJ2-1, with 8 bases matching TRBD1. The CDR3 has 10 amino acids. Per germline, CDR1 SQVTM and CDR2 ANQGSEA. The V gene end was trimmed by 8 bases and the J gene end by 12 bases; junction bases not matched to a gene: 6. The CDR3 DNA reads as TGCAGCTTCCAGGGGGCGGTGCAGTTCTTC. Residues: CSFQGAVQFF.

This clone appeared a few times. The rearrangement uses TRBV28 and TRBJ1-1, with D possibly TRBD1 on 5 matching bases. The V and J ends lost 6 bases and 10 bases respectively, with 12 bases between them. CDR3 length equals 11 residues. The V gene's germline CDR1 is MDHEN and CDR2 SYDVKM. CDR3 DNA sequence: TGTGCCAGCAGCGGGGGAACAACAGCTTTCTTT. It codes for CASSGGTTAFF.

The V call is TRBV7-2, the J call TRBJ2-7; the match to TRBD1 covers 9 bases. V dropped 5 bases and J dropped 3; count of bases not matched to a gene: 8. Germline V gene sequence: CDR1 SGHTA, CDR2 FQGNSA. This CDR3 comprises 15 residues. The CDR3: CASSNTGTGFYEQYF. The DNA for the CDR3 is TGTGCCAGCAGCAATACCGGGACAGGGTTCTACGAGCAGTACTTC. The whole variable domain, remainder taken from reference TRBV7-2 and TRBJ2-7, is GAGVSQSPSNKVTEKGKDVELRCDPISGHTALYWYRQSLGQGLEFLIYFQGNSAPDKSGLPSDRFSAERTGGSVSTLTIQRTQQEDSAVYLCASSNTGTGFYEQYFGPGTRLTVT.